The 8 T cell receptor beta chains below were found in one sample sequenced in a study of T cell repertoires in cytomegalovirus infection. Using its own MiXCR run on the reads, TCRdb lists one record per CDR3 protein. The sample contains more than 400,000 distinct CDR3 sequences, 26% of which appear only once. The sample was PBMCs. The receptor source for this set is a human donor in good health (CMV status not recorded). Some clones in this sample may be carry-over from other donors' samples.

This chain connects TRBV28 to TRBJ2-6; D is perhaps TRBD1 or TRBD2 (5 bases each). CDR1 and CDR2 from the germline V gene are MDHEN and SYDVKM. The V and J ends lost 6 bases and 4 bases respectively, with 16 bases between them. The CDR3 has 16 residues. CDR3 sequence (DNA): TGTGCCAGCAGGTTGGGGCCCGGGGCAGGGGCCAACGTCCTGACTTTC. Translating it yields CASRLGPGAGANVLTF.

To note about this clonotype: This may stem from a read error, because a much larger clone lies one nucleotide away. DNA for the CDR3: TGTGCCAACAGCCCGGGAGGCTACACAGATACGCAGTATTTT. This gives the protein CANSPGGYTDTQYF. The J gene is TRBJ2-3, the V gene TRBV7-2; TRBD2 matches 7 bases. The length of the CDR3 is 14 residues. Looked up from germline, CDR1 is SGHTA and CDR2 is FQGNSA. Full variable domain (missing parts from reference TRBV7-2 and TRBJ2-3): GAGVSQSPSNKVTEKGKDVELRCDPISGHTALYWYRQSLGQGLEFLIYFQGNSAPDKSGLPSDRFSAERTGGSVSTLTIQRTQQEDSAVYLCANSPGGYTDTQYFGPGTRLTVL.

The chain is built from TRBV5-4 and TRBJ1-6; D gene uncertain. Germline V gives CDR1 SGHNT, CDR2 YYREEE (reference sequence). The CDR3 extends over 15 amino acids. Trimming removed 7 bases from V and 7 bases from J, with 18 bases in between. The CDR3 is CASGPQADINSPLHF. The CDR3 region has the DNA TGTGCCAGCGGCCCCCAAGCAGACATAAATTCACCCCTCCACTTT.

This clonotype occurred a few times. The V call is TRBV5-5, the J call TRBJ2-3; tentative D call: TRBD2 (6 bases). Per germline, CDR1 SGHKS and CDR2 YYEKEE (reference sequence). Trimming left V 3 bases short and J 6 bases short, with 17 bases between. The CDR3 sequence is 15 residues long. CDR3 nucleotide sequence: TGTGCCAGCAGCTATCGGGGGTTGGCCGCGGATACGCAGTATTTT. It encodes CASSYRGLAADTQYF.

CDR3 sequence reads: CASSYSPQGYPLDFEAFF. CDR3 DNA sequence: TGTGCCAGCAGTTACTCCCCCCAGGGGTACCCGCTCGATTTTGAAGCTTTCTTT. V is TRBV6-5 and J is TRBJ1-1; perhaps TRBD1 as D (6 bases). Germline CDR1 reads MNHEY; CDR2 reads SVGAGI. Trimming cost V 0 bases and J 7 bases, with 24 bases left between them. The length of the CDR3 is 18 residues.

This clonotype occurred a few times. The chain links TRBV2 to TRBJ2-1; 11 bases match TRBD2. V lost 1 base to trimming and J lost 3 bases; unmatched junction nucleotides: 8. The CDR3 is 18 amino acids. Germline loops: CDR1 SNHLY, CDR2 FYNNEI. CDR3 DNA sequence: TGTGCCAGCAGTGAAGGCCTAGCGGGAGGCCCGAACTACAATGAGCAGTTCTTC. Its protein product is CASSEGLAGGPNYNEQFF.

In its sample, this clonotype was seen a few times. The V gene is TRBV7-2, the J gene TRBJ1-1, with D possibly being TRBD1 (5 bases). Trimming pared 7 bases from V and 2 bases from J, leaving 14 bases between. Germline V gives CDR1 SGHTA, CDR2 FQGNSA. The CDR3 loop spans 14 amino acids. CDR3 residues: CASTRDGQNTEAFF. The CDR3 coding sequence is TGTGCCAGCACTAGGGACGGGCAAAACACTGAAGCTTTCTTT. The full variable domain, rest sourced from reference TRBV7-2 and TRBJ1-1, is GAGVSQSPSNKVTEKGKDVELRCDPISGHTALYWYRQSLGQGLEFLIYFQGNSAPDKSGLPSDRFSAERTGGSVSTLTIQRTQQEDSAVYLCASTRDGQNTEAFFGQGTRLTVV.

This chain connects TRBV7-6 to TRBJ2-2, with TRBD2 matching 8 bases. This CDR3 has 16 residues. CDR1 and CDR2 (germline): SGHVS, FNYEAQ. V dropped 1 base and J dropped 6; count of bases not matched to a gene: 7. In DNA form, the CDR3 reads TGTGCCAGCAGCTTAGAAGGCGGGAGGCCTTCCGGGGAGCTGTTTTTT. It codes for CASSLEGGRPSGELFF.